The rows below give T cell receptor beta chains drawn from one sample of a study of blood T cell repertoires in COVID-19. The table came from immunoSEQ multiplex PCR; TCRdb's copy has only in-frame clones and leaves some out. The sample has some 450,000 clones, over 85% seen once. Sequencing used peripheral blood. Source of these receptors: a young man with COVID-19, enrolled during active disease. The CDR3 runs from the conserved cysteine through the conserved F or W. Fields, in order: CDR3 DNA, CDR3 protein, clone size, D gene, J gene, V gene. D genes are given only for firm matches. Not every row has a clone size; where given, it reads once, few, many or a size class.

CDR3 DNA: TGTGCCAGCAGCCAAGAACGGGGGGTACGCGAGCAGTACTTC; CDR3 protein: CASSQERGVREQYF; clone size: .; D gene: TRBD2; J gene: TRBJ2-7; V gene: TRBV3-1/TRBV3-2
CDR3 DNA: TGTGCCACCTCAAGTAACAGGGAGAATGGCTACACCTTC; CDR3 protein: CATSSNRENGYTF; clone size: .; D gene: .; J gene: TRBJ1-2; V gene: TRBV24-1
CDR3 DNA: TGTGCCAGCAGCTTAGGGCTAGCGGGATCCTACAATGAGCAGTTCTTC; CDR3 protein: CASSLGLAGSYNEQFF; clone size: .; D gene: TRBD2; J gene: TRBJ2-1; V gene: TRBV7-7
CDR3 DNA: TGTGCCAGTAGCGCCCCCGAGAGCACCTACGAGCAGTACTTC; CDR3 protein: CASSAPESTYEQYF; clone size: once; D gene: .; J gene: TRBJ2-7; V gene: TRBV19
CDR3 DNA: TGTGCCAGCCGCGGGAACACTGAAGCTTTCTTT; CDR3 protein: CASRGNTEAFF; clone size: .; D gene: .; J gene: TRBJ1-1; V gene: TRBV6-5
CDR3 DNA: TGTGCCAGCAGTGACGCAGGCAATCAGCCCCAGCATTTT; CDR3 protein: CASSDAGNQPQHF; clone size: once; D gene: .; J gene: TRBJ1-5; V gene: TRBV6-4
CDR3 DNA: TGTGCCAGCAGCTTGATACAGGGCTACACCTTC; CDR3 protein: CASSLIQGYTF; clone size: .; D gene: .; J gene: TRBJ1-2; V gene: TRBV7-2
CDR3 DNA: TGTGCCAGCATTGCCCCCCTGGGACAGGGGGACTACGAGCAGTACTTC; CDR3 protein: CASIAPLGQGDYEQYF; clone size: .; D gene: TRBD1; J gene: TRBJ2-7; V gene: TRBV28
CDR3 DNA: TGTGCCATCAGTGCCGCGGATATGAACACTGAAGCTTTCTTT; CDR3 protein: CAISAADMNTEAFF; clone size: .; D gene: .; J gene: TRBJ1-1; V gene: TRBV10-3
CDR3 DNA: TGTGCCAGCAGCCGGATTAGCGGGGGGGTCCAAGAGACCCAGTACTTC; CDR3 protein: CASSRISGGVQETQYF; clone size: .; D gene: TRBD2; J gene: TRBJ2-5; V gene: TRBV3-1/TRBV3-2
CDR3 DNA: TGCGCCAGCAGCCAAGGCTTTGACATAGGCTATGGCTACACCTTC; CDR3 protein: CASSQGFDIGYGYTF; clone size: .; D gene: .; J gene: TRBJ1-2; V gene: TRBV4-1
CDR3 DNA: TGTGCCAGCAGCTCAAGGACAGGGCAAAACACCGGGGAGCTGTTTTTT; CDR3 protein: CASSSRTGQNTGELFF; clone size: .; D gene: TRBD1; J gene: TRBJ2-2; V gene: TRBV7-6
CDR3 DNA: TGTGCCAGCAGCTTGGCGGAAGCTTTCTTT; CDR3 protein: CASSLAEAFF; clone size: .; D gene: .; J gene: TRBJ1-1; V gene: TRBV5-8
CDR3 DNA: TGCGCCAGCAGCCAAGTAAGCGGGAGTCTGAACGAGCAGTACTTC; CDR3 protein: CASSQVSGSLNEQYF; clone size: .; D gene: TRBD2; J gene: TRBJ2-7; V gene: TRBV4-1
CDR3 DNA: TGTGCCAGCAGCCCAACTAGCGGGAGGGATGAGCAGTTCTTC; CDR3 protein: CASSPTSGRDEQFF; clone size: .; D gene: TRBD2; J gene: TRBJ2-1; V gene: TRBV9
CDR3 DNA: TGCGCCAGCAGCTGGGACACTGGAGAGACCCAGTACTTC; CDR3 protein: CASSWDTGETQYF; clone size: .; D gene: .; J gene: TRBJ2-5; V gene: TRBV5-1
CDR3 DNA: TGTGCCAGTAGTACAGGGGGACGACAGCCCCAGCATTTT; CDR3 protein: CASSTGGRQPQHF; clone size: .; D gene: TRBD1; J gene: TRBJ1-5; V gene: TRBV19
CDR3 DNA: TGTGCCATCAGTGAGTCTTTAGCGGGGGCATCTAGCACAGATACGCAGTATTTT; CDR3 protein: CAISESLAGASSTDTQYF; clone size: .; D gene: TRBD2; J gene: TRBJ2-3; V gene: TRBV10-3
CDR3 DNA: TGCAGTGCTATGGTGCTAAATACGCAGTATTTT; CDR3 protein: CSAMVLNTQYF; clone size: .; D gene: .; J gene: TRBJ2-3; V gene: TRBV20-1
CDR3 DNA: TGTGCCAGCAGCTTAATGGGAGGGACAGGGGGGGCCTATGGCTACACCTTC; CDR3 protein: CASSLMGGTGGAYGYTF; clone size: .; D gene: TRBD1; J gene: TRBJ1-2; V gene: TRBV11-2
CDR3 DNA: TGTGCCAGCAGCAGGACAGGTTACACAGATACGCAGTATTTT; CDR3 protein: CASSRTGYTDTQYF; clone size: once; D gene: TRBD1; J gene: TRBJ2-3; V gene: TRBV5-6
CDR3 DNA: TGTGCCAGCAGCTTGTTCACAGGACACACCGGGGAGCTGTTTTTT; CDR3 protein: CASSLFTGHTGELFF; clone size: .; D gene: .; J gene: TRBJ2-2; V gene: TRBV5-4
CDR3 DNA: TGTGCCAGCAGTCATAGCGGGTTAGGAGAGACCCAGTACTTC; CDR3 protein: CASSHSGLGETQYF; clone size: .; D gene: TRBD2; J gene: TRBJ2-5; V gene: TRBV3-1/TRBV3-2
CDR3 DNA: TGTGCCAGCAGTAACGGGGGGGCCGGATACAATGAGCAGTTCTTC; CDR3 protein: CASSNGGAGYNEQFF; clone size: .; D gene: TRBD2; J gene: TRBJ2-1; V gene: TRBV6-5
CDR3 DNA: TGTGCCAGCAGTTACTCCGGCGGAACTAATGAAAAACTGTTTTTT; CDR3 protein: CASSYSGGTNEKLFF; clone size: .; D gene: .; J gene: TRBJ1-4; V gene: TRBV6-5
CDR3 DNA: TGTGCCAGTAGTATTTTGGGAGAGTACCAAGAGACCCAGTACTTC; CDR3 protein: CASSILGEYQETQYF; clone size: .; D gene: .; J gene: TRBJ2-5; V gene: TRBV19
CDR3 DNA: TGTGCCAGTAGTATTTACACGAACAATGAGCAGTTCTTC; CDR3 protein: CASSIYTNNEQFF; clone size: .; D gene: .; J gene: TRBJ2-1; V gene: TRBV19
CDR3 DNA: TGCGCCAGCAGCCTAGAGTTGGCGCAGTATTTT; CDR3 protein: CASSLELAQYF; clone size: .; D gene: .; J gene: TRBJ2-3; V gene: TRBV5-1
CDR3 DNA: TGTGCCAGCAGGATCTCCGGGACAGGGGGCTTCTACGAGCAGTACTTC; CDR3 protein: CASRISGTGGFYEQYF; clone size: .; D gene: TRBD1; J gene: TRBJ2-7; V gene: TRBV27
CDR3 DNA: TGTGCCAGCAGCCGGGACAACACAGATACGCAGTATTTT; CDR3 protein: CASSRDNTDTQYF; clone size: .; D gene: .; J gene: TRBJ2-3; V gene: TRBV12-3/TRBV12-4
CDR3 DNA: TGTGCCAGCTCACGACGGACTAGCGGGAGGAGTTACAATGAGCAGTTCTTC; CDR3 protein: CASSRRTSGRSYNEQFF; clone size: .; D gene: TRBD2; J gene: TRBJ2-1; V gene: TRBV18
CDR3 DNA: TGTGCCAGCAGTCCTGAGGGCAATCAGCCCCAGCATTTT; CDR3 protein: CASSPEGNQPQHF; clone size: .; D gene: .; J gene: TRBJ1-5; V gene: TRBV9
CDR3 DNA: TGCGCCAGCGGAGAGATGAGCTCCTACAATGAGCAGTTCTTC; CDR3 protein: CASGEMSSYNEQFF; clone size: .; D gene: .; J gene: TRBJ2-1; V gene: TRBV5-1
CDR3 DNA: TGTGCCAGCAGTTTAAGACAGGGGTTCTTAGATACGCAGTATTTT; CDR3 protein: CASSLRQGFLDTQYF; clone size: .; D gene: TRBD1; J gene: TRBJ2-3; V gene: TRBV6-5
CDR3 DNA: TGTGCCAGCAGTTCCCGGACTAGCGGGACCCACGAGCAGTACTTC; CDR3 protein: CASSSRTSGTHEQYF; clone size: .; D gene: TRBD2; J gene: TRBJ2-7; V gene: TRBV28
CDR3 DNA: TGTGCCAGCTTTGCGCTAGCGGGAGCACCCGGGGAGCTGTTTTTT; CDR3 protein: CASFALAGAPGELFF; clone size: .; D gene: TRBD2; J gene: TRBJ2-2; V gene: TRBV6-5
CDR3 DNA: TGTGCCAGCAGCTTGCCTGAGGGAATTCTTTCTGGCTACACCTTC; CDR3 protein: CASSLPEGILSGYTF; clone size: .; D gene: .; J gene: TRBJ1-2; V gene: TRBV5-4
CDR3 DNA: TGTGCCAGCAGTGATGCGTTTGGGGCGCGGGGCTACACCTTC; CDR3 protein: CASSDAFGARGYTF; clone size: .; D gene: .; J gene: TRBJ1-2; V gene: TRBV6-1
CDR3 DNA: TGTGCCAGCAGCCCTCTCGGACAGAACACTGAAGCTTTCTTT; CDR3 protein: CASSPLGQNTEAFF; clone size: many; D gene: .; J gene: TRBJ1-1; V gene: TRBV9
CDR3 DNA: TGCGCCAGCAGCTTGGACGCGCCTCCTCGAAAGGGCTACACCTTC; CDR3 protein: CASSLDAPPRKGYTF; clone size: .; D gene: .; J gene: TRBJ1-2; V gene: TRBV5-1
CDR3 DNA: TGCGCCAGCAGCTACACAGAGAGCTCCTACAATGAGCAGTTCTTC; CDR3 protein: CASSYTESSYNEQFF; clone size: .; D gene: .; J gene: TRBJ2-1; V gene: TRBV5-1
CDR3 DNA: TGTGCCAGCACGCGCGGGACTAGCGGCTCCTACGAGCAGTACTTC; CDR3 protein: CASTRGTSGSYEQYF; clone size: once; D gene: TRBD2; J gene: TRBJ2-7; V gene: TRBV2